The present TCR beta chain was sequenced within a study of human T cells and chemical hapten exposure (dated by TCRdb to the early 2020s). In terms of the full investigation: Libraries were pooled for sequencing, and variation in per-sample TCR yields was attributed mainly to small differences in library volumes within the pool. The study tracked peripheral blood TCR repertoire changes in vivo during primary and secondary sensitization to the hapten diphenylcyclopropenone (DPC) in alopecia patients. Each blood RNA sample was used to sequence both TCR alpha and TCR beta chains.

The library was obtained by 5' RACE. TCRdb lists the instrument as Illumina MiSeq. Library preparation attached unique molecular identifiers to individual cDNA molecules for quantitative, reproducible TCR counting. Per the authors' processing: The median number of TCRs per sample was around 96,000, ranging from about 20,000 to 690,600. V, J and CDR3 annotation of the TCR reads was carried out using the Decombinator software suite. To make PS versus PT1 abundance plots, every sample was subsampled to the same number of TCRs (28,000). TCRs were defined as expanded if absent before sensitization and observed at least eight times at the 2-week time point. TCRdb took the public reads, trimmed them with fastp at Q25, ran MiXCR for clone calling and kept in-frame beta chains. Every CDR3 protein is listed once, alongside the most common genes and DNA of its rows. Clone size and V and J calls follow TCRdb, not the original study. The sample table holds some 150,000 distinct CDR3 sequences, of which 4.1% were seen once. The ten biggest clones cover 1.2% to 1.5% of the sample.

Spanning cysteine to phenylalanine, the CDR3 consists of 19 amino acids. CDR3 DNA only is kept here, 57 bases in frame from base 1. The germline V gene sets CDR1 to MNHEY and CDR2 to SVGAGI. Unmatched junction bases come to 14, with V trimmed by 4 bases and J by 1 base. This clonotype was recorded at least ten times. Its antigen remains undetermined. No qualities accompany the bases; no much larger clone lies one base away. Study-level results and caveats: No change with DPC sensitization was found in the number of TCRs above 1 in 1000 frequency, and no evidence of global repertoire structure alterations was found. After repeated subsampling, the strength of the expansion versus patch-test correlation and the threshold at which it became significant changed.

Total RNA was extracted from unfractionated whole blood that had been collected in Tempus Blood RNA tubes. Roughly five healthy volunteers were used as TCR sequencing controls and were bled at day 0, 2 weeks and 6 weeks. The source of this sequence is a female donor in good health. The sequence is built from TRBV6-5 and TRBJ1-4, and 8 bases in between align with TRBD1. CDR3 loop: CASSSSETGALGTNEKLFF. The DNA sequence is TGTGCCAGCAGTTCCTCCGAGACAGGGGCCTTGGGAACTAATGAAAAACTGTTTTTT.